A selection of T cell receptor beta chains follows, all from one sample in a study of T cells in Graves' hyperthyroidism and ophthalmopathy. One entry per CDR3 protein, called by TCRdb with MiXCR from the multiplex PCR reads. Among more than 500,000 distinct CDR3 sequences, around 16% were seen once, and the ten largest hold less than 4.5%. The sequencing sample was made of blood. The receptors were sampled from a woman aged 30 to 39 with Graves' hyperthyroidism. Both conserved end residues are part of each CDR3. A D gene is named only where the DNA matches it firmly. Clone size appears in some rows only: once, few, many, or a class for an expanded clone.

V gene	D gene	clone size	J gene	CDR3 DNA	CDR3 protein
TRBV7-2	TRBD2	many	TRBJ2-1	TGTGCCAGCAGCTTAGATGCGGGCGGGAGGGTGAACAATGAGCAGTTCTTC	CASSLDAGGRVNNEQFF
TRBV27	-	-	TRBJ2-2	TGTGCCAGCAGTTTCCTGAGAGAGATACTTGGCACCGGGGAGCTGTTTTTT	CASSFLREILGTGELFF
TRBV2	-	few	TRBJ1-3	TGTGCCGGCAGGACATGGACTGGAAACACCATATATTTT	CAGRTWTGNTIYF
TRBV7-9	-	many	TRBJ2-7	TGTGCCAGCAGCCACCCGATGAGCTACGAGCAGTACTTC	CASSHPMSYEQYF
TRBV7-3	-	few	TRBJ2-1	TGTGCCAGCAGCTTAAGCGGGTTGTGGGGGCTTGAGCAGTTCTTC	CASSLSGLWGLEQFF
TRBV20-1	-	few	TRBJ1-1	TGCGGTGCTAGAGATATAGGCACTGAAGCTTTCTTT	CGARDIGTEAFF
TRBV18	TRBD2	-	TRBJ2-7	TGTGCCAGCTCACCACGGGGGACTAGCGGAACCTCCTACGAGCAGTACTTC	CASSPRGTSGTSYEQYF
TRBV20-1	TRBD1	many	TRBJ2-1	TGCAGTGCTAGAGATCCGAGACAGGGATACCACAATGAGCAGTTCTTC	CSARDPRQGYHNEQFF
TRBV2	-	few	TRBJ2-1	TGTGCCAGCAGTGGAACTGGGGCCGGGTTCTTC	CASSGTGAGFF
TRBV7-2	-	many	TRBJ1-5	TGTGCCAGCAGCTTAGATCCGGGCAGGGGATTAAGGTATCAGCCCCAGCATTTT	CASSLDPGRGLRYQPQHF
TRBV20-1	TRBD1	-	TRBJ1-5	TGCAGTACTAGAGACAGGGGAGATCAGCCCCAGCATTTT	CSTRDRGDQPQHF
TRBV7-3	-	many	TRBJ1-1	TGTGCCAGCAGCAAGCAGGGGAACACTGAAGCTTTCTTT	CASSKQGNTEAFF
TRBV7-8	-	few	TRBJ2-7	TGTGCCACCAACGGGACACCCCACGAGCAGTACTTC	CATNGTPHEQYF
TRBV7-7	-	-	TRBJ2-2	TGTGCTAGCAGCCCATACGGACAGAACACCGGGGAGCTGTTTTTT	CASSPYGQNTGELFF
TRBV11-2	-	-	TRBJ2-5	TGTGCCAGCAGCCACTGGGGTCGGGAGACCCAGTACTTC	CASSHWGRETQYF
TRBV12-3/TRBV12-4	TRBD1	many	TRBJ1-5	TGTGCCAGCACCTCGGGACAGGGGAATCAGCCCCAGCATTTT	CASTSGQGNQPQHF
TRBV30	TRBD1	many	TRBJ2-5	TGTGCCTGGAGTGGGACAGGGCGGGAAGAGACCCAGTACTTC	CAWSGTGREETQYF
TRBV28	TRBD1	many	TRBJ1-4	TGTGCCAGCAGGAGGACAGGGGAGGTAAAACTGTTTTTT	CASRRTGEVKLFF
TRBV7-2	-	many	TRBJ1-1	TGTGCCAGCAGCTTCATGGGGACGAACACTGAAGCTTTCTTT	CASSFMGTNTEAFF
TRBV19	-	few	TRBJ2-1	TGTGCCAGTAAGATAGGTAGGGGGTATGGGAATGAGCAGTTCTTC	CASKIGRGYGNEQFF
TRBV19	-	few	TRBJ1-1	TGTGCCAGTAAGAGGGGTCACACTGAAGCTTTCTTT	CASKRGHTEAFF
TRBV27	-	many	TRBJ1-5	TGTGCCAGCATGGGTTCCCCGAGCGCCACAGGGACAAGCAATCAGCCCCAGCATTTT	CASMGSPSATGTSNQPQHF
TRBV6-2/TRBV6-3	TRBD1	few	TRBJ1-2	TGTGCCAGCAGACACCTACAGGGGCCCCACTATGGCTACACCTTC	CASRHLQGPHYGYTF
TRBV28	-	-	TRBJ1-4	TGTGCCAGTGCGGTTAATGAAAAACTGTTTTTT	CASAVNEKLFF
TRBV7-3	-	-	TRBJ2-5	TGTGCCAGCAGCTCCGGCCTTAAAGAGACCCAGCACTTC	CASSSGLKETQHF
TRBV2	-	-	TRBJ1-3	TGTGCCAGCAGTGCCGTGCGGGGTGTCGGAAACACCATATATTTT	CASSAVRGVGNTIYF
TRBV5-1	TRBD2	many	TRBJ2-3	TGCGCCAGCAGCCCCGGAGATAGCGGGAGGGCAGATACGCAGTATTTT	CASSPGDSGRADTQYF
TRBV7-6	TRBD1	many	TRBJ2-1	TGTGCCAGCAGCTCCCCAGGGGGCAATGAGCAGTTCTTC	CASSSPGGNEQFF
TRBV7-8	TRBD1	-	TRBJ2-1	TGTGCCAGCAGCCCCGCCGGGACAGGGGTTTTCGGTGAGCAGTTCTTC	CASSPAGTGVFGEQFF
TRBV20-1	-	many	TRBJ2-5	TGCAGTTCAAACCGAGGATCGGAGACCCAGTACTTC	CSSNRGSETQYF
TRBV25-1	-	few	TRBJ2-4	TGTGCCAGCAGTGGGCAGGGAAACATTCAGTACTTC	CASSGQGNIQYF
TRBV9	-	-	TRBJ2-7	TGTGCCAGCAGCCCAAGGTCCAGCTCCTACGAGCAGTACTTC	CASSPRSSSYEQYF
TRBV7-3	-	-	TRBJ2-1	TGTGCCAGCAGCCACCAAGAGGGCCTGGGGAATGAGCAGTTCTTC	CASSHQEGLGNEQFF
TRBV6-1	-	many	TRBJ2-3	TGTGCCAGCAGTGGGTTCGGTGGGAGCACAGATACGCAGTATTTT	CASSGFGGSTDTQYF
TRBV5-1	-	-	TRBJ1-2	TGCGCCAGCAGCTTTGGGGGAACGGGCTATGGCTACACCTTC	CASSFGGTGYGYTF
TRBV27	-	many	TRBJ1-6	TGTGCCAGCAGTGAATCGATCGCGGACGATTCACCCCTCCACTTT	CASSESIADDSPLHF
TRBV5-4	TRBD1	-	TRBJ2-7	TGTGCCAGCAGCTGGGGACAGGGTCGCGAGCAGTACTTC	CASSWGQGREQYF
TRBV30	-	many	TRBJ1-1	TGTGCCTGGAACCCCCGGACGGGGGCGCCGGGAACTGAAGCTTTCTTT	CAWNPRTGAPGTEAFF
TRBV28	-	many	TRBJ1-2	TGTGCCAGCAGTCCCCCAACAGGGAGGGGCTACACCTTC	CASSPPTGRGYTF
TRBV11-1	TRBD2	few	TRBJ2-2	TGTGCCAGCAGCACGACTAGCGGGAGGGCCGGGGAGCTGTTTTTT	CASSTTSGRAGELFF
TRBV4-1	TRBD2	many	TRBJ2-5	TGCGCCAGCAGCCTGCAAGCGGGAGCACGAGAGACCCAGTACTTC	CASSLQAGARETQYF
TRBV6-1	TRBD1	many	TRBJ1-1	TGTGCCAGCAGTTCTCAGGGGGCTAGCATGAACACTGAAGCTTTCTTT	CASSSQGASMNTEAFF
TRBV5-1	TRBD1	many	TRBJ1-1	TGCGCCAGCAGCTACGGGGGGACAGGGGAAGCTTTCTTT	CASSYGGTGEAFF
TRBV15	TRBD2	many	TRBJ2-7	TGTGCCACCAGCGCCCAAGGAGGGGTAGCGGGAGTCGCCTACGAGCAGTACTTC	CATSAQGGVAGVAYEQYF